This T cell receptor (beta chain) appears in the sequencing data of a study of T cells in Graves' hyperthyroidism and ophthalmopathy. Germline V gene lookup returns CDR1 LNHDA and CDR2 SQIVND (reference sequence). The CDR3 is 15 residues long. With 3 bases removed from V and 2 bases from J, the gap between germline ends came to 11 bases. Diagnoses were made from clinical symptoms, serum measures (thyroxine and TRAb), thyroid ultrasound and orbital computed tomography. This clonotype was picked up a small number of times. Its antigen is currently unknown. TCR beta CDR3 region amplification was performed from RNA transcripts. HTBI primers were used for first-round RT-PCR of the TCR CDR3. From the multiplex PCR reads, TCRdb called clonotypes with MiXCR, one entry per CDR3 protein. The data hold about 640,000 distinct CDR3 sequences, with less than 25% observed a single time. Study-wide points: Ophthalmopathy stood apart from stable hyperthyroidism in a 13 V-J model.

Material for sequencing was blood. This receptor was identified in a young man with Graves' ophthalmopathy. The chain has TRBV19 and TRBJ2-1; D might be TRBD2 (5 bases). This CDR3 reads CASSILGSTYNEQFF. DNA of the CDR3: TGTGCCAGTAGTATTCTAGGGAGTACCTACAATGAGCAGTTCTTC.